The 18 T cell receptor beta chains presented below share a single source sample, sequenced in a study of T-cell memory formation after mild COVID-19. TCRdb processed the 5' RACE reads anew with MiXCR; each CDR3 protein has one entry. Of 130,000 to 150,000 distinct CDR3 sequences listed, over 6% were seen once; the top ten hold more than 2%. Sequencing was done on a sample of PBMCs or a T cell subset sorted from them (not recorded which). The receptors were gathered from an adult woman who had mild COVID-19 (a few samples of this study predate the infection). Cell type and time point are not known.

The CDR3 sequence: CASSPRGKATGELFF. For the CDR3, the DNA is TGCGCCAGCAGCCCCAGGGGCAAGGCGACCGGGGAGCTGTTTTTT. The chain combines TRBV4-3 with TRBJ2-2; D is possibly TRBD1 (6 bases). Between the trimmed V and J ends, which lost 4 bases and 5 bases, there was a span of 14 bases. CDR1 and CDR2 from the germline V gene are LGHNA and YSLEER. This CDR3 comprises 15 residues.

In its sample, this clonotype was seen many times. This CDR3 reads CASSRIPTSGSRGDYEQYF. In DNA form, the CDR3 reads TGTGCCAGCAGCCGTATTCCTACTAGCGGGAGTCGAGGGGATTACGAGCAGTACTTC. The chain has TRBV7-8 and TRBJ2-7; TRBD2 agrees at 11 bases. V lost 5 bases, J lost 4 bases, and 19 bases stayed unmatched. Germline V CDR1 and CDR2: SGHVS, FQNEAQ. The CDR3 extends over 19 amino acids.

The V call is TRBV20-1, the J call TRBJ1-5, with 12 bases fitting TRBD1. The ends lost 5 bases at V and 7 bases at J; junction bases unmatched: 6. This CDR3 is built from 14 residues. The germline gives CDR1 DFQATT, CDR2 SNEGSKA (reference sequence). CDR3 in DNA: TGCAGTGCTGTTCCGGGACAGGGGGCCCAGCCCCAGCATTTT. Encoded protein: CSAVPGQGAQPQHF.

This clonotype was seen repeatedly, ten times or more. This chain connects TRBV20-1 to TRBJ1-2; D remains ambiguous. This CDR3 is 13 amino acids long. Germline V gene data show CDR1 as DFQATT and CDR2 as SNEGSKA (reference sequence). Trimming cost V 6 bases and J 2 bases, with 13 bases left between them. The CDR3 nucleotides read TGCAGTGCCCGTAACAAAGACAACTATGGCTACACCTTC. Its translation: CSARNKDNYGYTF.

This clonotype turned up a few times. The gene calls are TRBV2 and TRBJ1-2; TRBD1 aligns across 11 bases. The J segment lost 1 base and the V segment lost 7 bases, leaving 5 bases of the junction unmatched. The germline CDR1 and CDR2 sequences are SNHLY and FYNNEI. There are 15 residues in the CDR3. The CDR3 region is CASTPGQGVNYGYTF. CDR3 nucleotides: TGTGCCAGCACCCCGGGACAGGGGGTTAACTATGGCTACACCTTC.

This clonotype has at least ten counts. The CDR3 loop is CASSPGQGARGTEAFF. CDR3 coding DNA: TGCGCCAGCAGTCCCGGACAGGGGGCGCGAGGAACTGAAGCTTTCTTT. The V call is TRBV5-1, the J call TRBJ1-1, with 11 nucleotides matching TRBD1. The germline V gene has CDR1 SGHRS and CDR2 YFSETQ. Germline trimming cut 5 bases from V and 5 bases from J; bases unmatched to any gene: 11. There are 16 residues in the CDR3.

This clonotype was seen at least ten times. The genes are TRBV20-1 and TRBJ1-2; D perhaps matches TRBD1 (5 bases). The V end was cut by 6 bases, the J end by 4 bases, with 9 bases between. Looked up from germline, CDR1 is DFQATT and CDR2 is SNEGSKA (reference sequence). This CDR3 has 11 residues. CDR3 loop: CSAYDSYGYTF. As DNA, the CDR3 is TGCAGTGCCTATGACAGCTATGGCTACACCTTC.

CDR3 DNA sequence: TGTGCCAGCAGTCCTAAAAACACCATATATTTT. It is translated as CASSPKNTIYF. The chain has TRBV12-3 or TRBV12-4 and TRBJ1-3; D unresolved. V dropped 5 bases and J dropped 6 bases, with 5 bases sitting between them. This CDR3 comprises 11 residues.

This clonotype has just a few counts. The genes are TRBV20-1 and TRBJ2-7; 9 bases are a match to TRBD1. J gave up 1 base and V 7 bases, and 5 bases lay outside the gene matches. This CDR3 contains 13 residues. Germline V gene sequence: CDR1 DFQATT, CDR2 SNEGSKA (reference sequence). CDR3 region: CSEVGTGSYEQYF. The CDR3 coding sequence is TGCAGTGAAGTGGGGACAGGGTCCTACGAGCAGTACTTC.

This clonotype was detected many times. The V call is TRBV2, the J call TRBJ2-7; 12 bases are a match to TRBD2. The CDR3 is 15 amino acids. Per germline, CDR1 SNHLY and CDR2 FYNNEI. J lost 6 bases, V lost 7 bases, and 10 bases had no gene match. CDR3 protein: CASTPILAGGAEQYF. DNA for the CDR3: TGTGCCAGCACCCCTATACTAGCGGGGGGTGCCGAGCAGTACTTC.

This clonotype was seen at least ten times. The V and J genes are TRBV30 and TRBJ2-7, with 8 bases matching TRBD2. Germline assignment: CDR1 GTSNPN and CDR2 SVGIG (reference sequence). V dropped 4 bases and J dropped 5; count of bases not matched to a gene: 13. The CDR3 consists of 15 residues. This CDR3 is CAWTSGRTVGDEQYF. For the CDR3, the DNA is TGTGCCTGGACTAGCGGGCGTACCGTAGGGGACGAGCAGTACTTC.

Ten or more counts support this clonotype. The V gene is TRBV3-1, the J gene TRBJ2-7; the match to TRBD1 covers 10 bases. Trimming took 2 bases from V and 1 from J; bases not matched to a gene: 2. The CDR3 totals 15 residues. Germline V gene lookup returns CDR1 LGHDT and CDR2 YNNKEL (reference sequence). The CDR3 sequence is CASSQPGQGSYEQYF. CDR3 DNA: TGTGCCAGCAGCCAACCGGGACAGGGGTCCTACGAGCAGTACTTC.

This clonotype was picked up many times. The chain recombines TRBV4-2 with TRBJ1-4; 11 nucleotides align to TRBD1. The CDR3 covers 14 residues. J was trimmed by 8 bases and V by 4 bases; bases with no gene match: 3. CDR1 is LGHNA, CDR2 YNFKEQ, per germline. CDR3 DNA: TGTGCCAGCAGCCCGGGACAGGGGGAAGAAAAACTGTTTTTT. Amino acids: CASSPGQGEEKLFF.

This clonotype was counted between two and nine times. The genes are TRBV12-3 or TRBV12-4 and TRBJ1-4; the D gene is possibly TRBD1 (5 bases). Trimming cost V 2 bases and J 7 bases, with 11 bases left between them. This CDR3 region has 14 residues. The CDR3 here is CASSLKGSSEKLFF. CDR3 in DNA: TGTGCCAGCAGTTTAAAGGGGTCTAGTGAAAAACTGTTTTTT.

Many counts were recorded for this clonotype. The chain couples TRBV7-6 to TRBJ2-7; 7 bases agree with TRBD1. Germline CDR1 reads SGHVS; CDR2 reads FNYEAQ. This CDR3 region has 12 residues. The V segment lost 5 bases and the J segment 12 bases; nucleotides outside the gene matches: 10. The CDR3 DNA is TGTGCCAGCAGCGCAGACAGGGCGGGCAGGTACTTC. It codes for CASSADRAGRYF.

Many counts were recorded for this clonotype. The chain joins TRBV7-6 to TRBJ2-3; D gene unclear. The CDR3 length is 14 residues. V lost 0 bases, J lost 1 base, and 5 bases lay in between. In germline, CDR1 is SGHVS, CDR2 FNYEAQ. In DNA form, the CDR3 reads TGTGCCAGCAGCTTAGCGGACCGCACAGATACGCAGTATTTT. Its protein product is CASSLADRTDTQYF.

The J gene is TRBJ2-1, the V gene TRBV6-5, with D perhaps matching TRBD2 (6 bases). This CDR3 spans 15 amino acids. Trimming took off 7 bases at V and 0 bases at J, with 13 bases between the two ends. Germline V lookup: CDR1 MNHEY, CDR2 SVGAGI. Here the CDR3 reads CASMSYGSSYNEQFF. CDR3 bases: TGTGCCAGCATGTCATACGGGAGCTCCTACAATGAGCAGTTCTTC.

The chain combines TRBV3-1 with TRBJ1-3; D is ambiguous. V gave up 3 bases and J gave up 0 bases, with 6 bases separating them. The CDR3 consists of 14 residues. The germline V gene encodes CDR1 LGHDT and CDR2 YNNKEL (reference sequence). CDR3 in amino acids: CASSQQYSGNTIYF. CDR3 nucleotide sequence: TGTGCCAGCAGCCAGCAGTACTCTGGAAACACCATATATTTT.